A selection of T cell receptor beta chains follows, all from one sample in a study of CD8 T cells in Susac syndrome. TCRdb independently ran MiXCR on the immunoSEQ multiplex PCR reads; one entry per CDR3 protein. This sample has approximately 190,000 distinct CDR3 sequences, with 90% to 96% found just once. The specimen was CD4+ T cells from PBMCs. Receptors were obtained from a human donor with Susac syndrome. The CDR3 runs from the conserved cysteine through the conserved F or W. The D gene is left open where the match is weak.

>TRBD2|TRBV12-3/TRBV12-4|TRBJ2-1
TGTGCCAGCGGACTAGCCGGGGAGCAGTTCTTC
CASGLAGEQFF
>NA|TRBV30|TRBJ1-3
TGTGCCTGGATCCCCGAGGGCAGAAACACCATATATTTT
CAWIPEGRNTIYF
>TRBD1|TRBV7-3|TRBJ2-1
TGTGCCAGCAGCTTAAACAGACAGGGGTACAATGAGCAGTTCTTC
CASSLNRQGYNEQFF
>TRBD2|TRBV29-1|TRBJ2-2
TGCAGCGTTGGGGGACTAGCGAGGAACACCGGGGAGCTGTTTTTT
CSVGGLARNTGELFF
>TRBD2|TRBV7-2|TRBJ2-5
TGTGCCAGCAGCCCCCTAGGACTAGCGGAGACCCAGTACTTC
CASSPLGLAETQYF
>NA|TRBV6-6|TRBJ2-5
TGTGCCATACAGCGAGGGGGTCAAGAGACCCAGTACTTC
CAIQRGGQETQYF
>NA|TRBV21-1|TRBJ1-2
TGTGCCAGCACACCACTCTGGGATGGCTACACCTTC
CASTPLWDGYTF
>NA|TRBV29-1|TRBJ2-4
TGCAGCGTTGAAGATATCGGGAAGGGCGTTCAGTACTTC
CSVEDIGKGVQYF
>TRBD1|TRBV6-5|TRBJ1-2
TGTGCCAGCAGTTACAGGGCAGGGGGAGCCAACTATGGCTACACCTTC
CASSYRAGGANYGYTF
>TRBD2|TRBV6-5|TRBJ2-1
TGTGCCAGCAGGACTAGCGGGGGCCATGAGCAGTTCTTC
CASRTSGGHEQFF
>NA|TRBV7-8|TRBJ1-5
TGTGCCAGCAGCTTAGAACTTGGCGGGGCAGGTCAGCATTTT
CASSLELGGAGQHF
>TRBD2|TRBV12-3/TRBV12-4|TRBJ2-4
TGTGCCAGCAATAATCTCCTAGCGGGGGCCCCCAACATTCAGTACTTC
CASNNLLAGAPNIQYF